This T cell receptor beta chain is from a study of T cells in Graves' hyperthyroidism and ophthalmopathy. Study outcomes and limitations: Appearing also in blood were most of the thyroid clonotypes expanded above 0.001. The model's output predicted ophthalmopathy at a median of roughly 6.9 months prior to onset.

Trimming took 0 bases from V and 3 from J, leaving 20 bases between them. The CDR3 extends over 18 amino acids. CDR1 and CDR2 from the germline V gene are MNHNS and SASEGT. Authors of the study amplified TCR beta CDR3 regions from RNA transcripts. First-round RT-PCR with HTBI primers amplified the TCR CDR3 region. From the multiplex PCR reads, TCRdb called clonotypes with MiXCR, one entry per CDR3 protein. The sample shows hundreds of thousands of distinct CDR3 sequences, 12% to 15% of them seen only once. This clonotype was recorded at least ten times. Its antigen is as yet unknown. The source is a woman in her late teens or twenties with Graves' hyperthyroidism. The V and J genes are TRBV6-1 and TRBJ1-1, with D unclear. The sequencing input was blood. CDR3 sequence: CASSEASPKFAGYTEAFF. The CDR3 nucleotides read TGTGCCAGCAGTGAAGCGAGTCCCAAATTCGCAGGATACACTGAAGCTTTCTTT.